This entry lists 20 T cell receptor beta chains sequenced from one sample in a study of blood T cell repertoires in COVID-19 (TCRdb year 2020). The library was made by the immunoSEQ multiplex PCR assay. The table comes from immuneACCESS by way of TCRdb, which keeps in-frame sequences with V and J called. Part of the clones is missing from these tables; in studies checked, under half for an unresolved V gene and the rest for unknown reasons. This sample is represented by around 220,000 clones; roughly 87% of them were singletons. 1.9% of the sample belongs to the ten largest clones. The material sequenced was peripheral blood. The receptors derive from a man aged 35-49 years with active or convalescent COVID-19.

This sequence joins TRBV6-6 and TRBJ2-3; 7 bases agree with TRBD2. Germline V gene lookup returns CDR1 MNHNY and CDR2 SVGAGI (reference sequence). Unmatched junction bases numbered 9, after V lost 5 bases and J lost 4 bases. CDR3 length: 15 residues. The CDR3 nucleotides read TGTGCCAGCAGTCAATACACTAGCGTCCCAGATACGCAGTATTTT. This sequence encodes CASSQYTSVPDTQYF.

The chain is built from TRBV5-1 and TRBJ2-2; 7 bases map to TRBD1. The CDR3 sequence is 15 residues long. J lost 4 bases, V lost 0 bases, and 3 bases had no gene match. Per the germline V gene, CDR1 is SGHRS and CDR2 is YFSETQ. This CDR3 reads CASSLGDSFTGELFF. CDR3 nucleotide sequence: TGCGCCAGCAGCTTGGGGGACAGCTTCACCGGGGAGCTGTTTTTT.

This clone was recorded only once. CDR3 loop: CASSTGPKDDQPQHF. CDR3 DNA sequence: TGTGCCAGCAGCACAGGGCCTAAAGATGACCAGCCCCAGCATTTT. The chain has TRBV9 and TRBJ1-5; D might be TRBD1 (6 bases). The CDR3 contains 15 residues. Germline loops: CDR1 SGDLS, CDR2 YYNGEE. Between the trimmed V and J ends, which lost 4 bases and 7 bases, there was a span of 18 bases.

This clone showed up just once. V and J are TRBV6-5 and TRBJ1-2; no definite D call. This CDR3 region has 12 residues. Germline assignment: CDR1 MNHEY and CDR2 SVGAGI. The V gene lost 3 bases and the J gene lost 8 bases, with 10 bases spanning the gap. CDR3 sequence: CASSYYSGGYTF. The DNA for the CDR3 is TGTGCCAGCAGTTATTACTCGGGGGGCTACACCTTC.

The CDR3 here is CASGRSHTEAFF. In DNA form, the CDR3 reads TGTGCCAGTGGGAGATCACACACTGAAGCTTTCTTT. The chain employs TRBV19 and TRBJ1-1; D uncertain. The CDR3 covers 12 residues. Between the trimmed V and J ends, which lost 8 bases and 3 bases, there was a span of 10 bases. Germline V gene sequence: CDR1 LNHDA, CDR2 SQIVND (reference sequence).

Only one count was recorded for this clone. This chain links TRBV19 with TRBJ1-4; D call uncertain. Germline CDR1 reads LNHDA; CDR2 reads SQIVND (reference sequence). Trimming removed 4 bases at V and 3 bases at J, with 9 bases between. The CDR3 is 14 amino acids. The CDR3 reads CASSRTAPNEKLFF. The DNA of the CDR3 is TGTGCCAGTAGTAGGACTGCCCCTAATGAAAAACTGTTTTTT.

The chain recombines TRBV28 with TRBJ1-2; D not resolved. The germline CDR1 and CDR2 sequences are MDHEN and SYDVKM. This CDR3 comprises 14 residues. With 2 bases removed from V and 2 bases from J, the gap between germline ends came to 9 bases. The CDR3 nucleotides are TGTGCCAGCAGTTTAGAAGTAGCGAACTATGGCTACACCTTC. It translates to CASSLEVANYGYTF.

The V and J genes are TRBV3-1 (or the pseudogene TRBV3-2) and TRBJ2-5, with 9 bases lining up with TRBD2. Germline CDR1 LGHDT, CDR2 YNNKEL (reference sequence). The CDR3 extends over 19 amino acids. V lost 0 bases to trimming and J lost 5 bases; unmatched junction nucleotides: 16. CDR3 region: CASSQDRGASGVVVETQYF. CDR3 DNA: TGTGCCAGCAGCCAAGATAGGGGGGCTAGCGGGGTAGTAGTTGAGACCCAGTACTTC.

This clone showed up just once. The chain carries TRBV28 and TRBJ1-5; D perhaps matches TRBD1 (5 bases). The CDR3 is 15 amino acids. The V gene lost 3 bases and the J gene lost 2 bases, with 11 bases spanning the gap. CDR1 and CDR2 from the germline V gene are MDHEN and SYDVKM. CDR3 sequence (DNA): TGTGCCAGCAGTTTTGGTGGGGCCCGCAATCAGCCCCAGCATTTT. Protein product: CASSFGGARNQPQHF.

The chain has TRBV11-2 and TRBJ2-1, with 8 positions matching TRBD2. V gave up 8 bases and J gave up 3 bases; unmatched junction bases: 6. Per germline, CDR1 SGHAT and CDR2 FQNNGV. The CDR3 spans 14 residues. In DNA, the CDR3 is TGTGCCAGCCGGGGGGGGAGGGACTACAATGAGCAGTTCTTC. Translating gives CASRGGRDYNEQFF.

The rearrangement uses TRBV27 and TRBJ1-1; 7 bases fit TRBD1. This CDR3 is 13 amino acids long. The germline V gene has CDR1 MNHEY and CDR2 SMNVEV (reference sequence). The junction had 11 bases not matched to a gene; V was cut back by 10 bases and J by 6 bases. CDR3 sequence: CATILIGTAEAFF. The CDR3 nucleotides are TGTGCCACCATCCTAATCGGGACAGCTGAAGCTTTCTTT.

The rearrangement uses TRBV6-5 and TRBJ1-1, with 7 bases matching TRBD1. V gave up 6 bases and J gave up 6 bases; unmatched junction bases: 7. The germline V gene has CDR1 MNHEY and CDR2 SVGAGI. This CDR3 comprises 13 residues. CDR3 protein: CASRATGYPEAFF. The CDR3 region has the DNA TGTGCCAGCAGGGCGACAGGGTACCCTGAAGCTTTCTTT.

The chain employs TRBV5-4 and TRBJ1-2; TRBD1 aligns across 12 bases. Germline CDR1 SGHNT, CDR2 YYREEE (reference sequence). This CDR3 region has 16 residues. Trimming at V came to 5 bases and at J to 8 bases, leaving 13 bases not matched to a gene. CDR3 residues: CASRQQTGQGAQGYTF. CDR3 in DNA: TGTGCCAGCAGGCAGCAGACGGGACAGGGGGCGCAAGGCTACACCTTC.

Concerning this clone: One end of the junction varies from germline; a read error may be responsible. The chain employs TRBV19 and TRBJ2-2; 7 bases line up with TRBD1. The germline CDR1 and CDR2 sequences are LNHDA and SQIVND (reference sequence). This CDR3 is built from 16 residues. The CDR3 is CASSVEGTVNTGELFF. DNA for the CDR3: TGTGCCAGTAGTGTAGAAGGGACAGTTAACACCGGGGAGCTGTTTTTT.

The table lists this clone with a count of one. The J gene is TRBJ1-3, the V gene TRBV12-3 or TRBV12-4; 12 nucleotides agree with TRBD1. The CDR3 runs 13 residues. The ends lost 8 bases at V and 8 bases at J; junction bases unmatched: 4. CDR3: CASGDRGPYTIYF. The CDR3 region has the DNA TGTGCCAGCGGGGACAGGGGGCCATACACCATATATTTT.

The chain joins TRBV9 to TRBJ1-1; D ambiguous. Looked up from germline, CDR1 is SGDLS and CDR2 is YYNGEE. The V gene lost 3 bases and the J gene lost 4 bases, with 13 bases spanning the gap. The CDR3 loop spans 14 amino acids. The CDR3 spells CASSAFPFGTEAFF. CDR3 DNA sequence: TGTGCCAGCAGCGCGTTTCCATTCGGCACTGAAGCTTTCTTT.

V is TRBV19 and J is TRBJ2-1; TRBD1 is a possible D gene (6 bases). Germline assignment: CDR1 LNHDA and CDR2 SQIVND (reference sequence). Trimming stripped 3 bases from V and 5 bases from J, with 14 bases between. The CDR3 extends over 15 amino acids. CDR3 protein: CASSIVSRGNNEQFF. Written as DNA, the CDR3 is TGTGCCAGTAGTATCGTGAGTAGGGGGAACAATGAGCAGTTCTTC.

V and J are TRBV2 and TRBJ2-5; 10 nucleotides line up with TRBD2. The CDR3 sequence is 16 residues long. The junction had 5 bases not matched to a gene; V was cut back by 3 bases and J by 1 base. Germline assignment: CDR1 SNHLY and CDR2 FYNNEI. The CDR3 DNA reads TGTGCCAGCAGTGAGGGACTAGCGCCTACCCAAGAGACCCAGTACTTC. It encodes CASSEGLAPTQETQYF.

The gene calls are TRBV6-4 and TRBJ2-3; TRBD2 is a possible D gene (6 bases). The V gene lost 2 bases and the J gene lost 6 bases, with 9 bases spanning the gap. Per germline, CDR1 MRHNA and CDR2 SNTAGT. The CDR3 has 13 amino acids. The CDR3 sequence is CASSDQEGDTQYF. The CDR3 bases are TGTGCCAGCAGTGACCAGGAGGGGGATACGCAGTATTTT.

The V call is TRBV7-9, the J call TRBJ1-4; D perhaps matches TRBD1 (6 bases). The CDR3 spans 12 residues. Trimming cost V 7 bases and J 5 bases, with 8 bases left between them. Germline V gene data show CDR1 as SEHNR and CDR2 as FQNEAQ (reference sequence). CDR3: CASNGQNEKLFF. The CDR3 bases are TGTGCCAGCAACGGACAGAATGAAAAACTGTTTTTT.